Shown below are 2 T cell receptor beta chains from a single sample sequenced in a study of cytomegalovirus exposure and HLA in healthy donors (dated by TCRdb to the late 2010s). The protocol used for the library was the immunoSEQ multiplex PCR assay. A mixture of 60 forward primers for TCR Vbeta segments and 13 reverse primers for TCR Jbeta segments was used in the multiplex PCR. Imported from immuneACCESS, the table was reduced by TCRdb to in-frame sequences with V and J called. These copies leave out some clones; in studies compared against another copy, an unresolved V gene accounts for under half, and the cause of the remainder is not known. Across this sample there are around 50,000 clones, with around 50% seen only once. Approximately 10% of the sample is in the top ten clones. The sequencing input was PBMCs. The receptors stem from a human donor in good health.

The chain employs TRBV5-6 and TRBJ1-1; D unclear. The CDR3 spans 13 residues. V shed 1 base and J shed 1 base, with 5 bases lying between them. The germline CDR1 and CDR2 sequences are SGHDT and YYEEEE. The CDR3 DNA sequence: TGTGCCAGCAGCTTGCTAGGGAACACTGAAGCTTTCTTT. It encodes CASSLLGNTEAFF.

Worth noting for this clone: The same CDR3 also results from other DNA sequences found in this sample. V is TRBV20-1 and J is TRBJ2-1, with TRBD2 identical over 7 bases. The ends lost 6 bases at V and 5 bases at J; junction bases unmatched: 1. There are 11 residues in the CDR3. Germline CDR1 and CDR2: DFQATT and SNEGSKA (reference sequence). The CDR3 region is CSAGGNNEQFF. CDR3 coding DNA: TGCAGTGCCGGGGGGAACAATGAGCAGTTCTTC.